This record concerns one TCR beta chain sequence. No antigen is known for it. Germline CDR1 reads SEHNR; CDR2 reads FQNEAQ (reference sequence). This CDR3 comprises 15 residues. V shed 2 bases and J shed 1 base, with 11 bases lying between them. Profiled with immunoSEQ multiplex PCR; TCRdb holds only in-frame clones, not every one. Of roughly 120,000 clones in the sample, around nine tenths are singletons; the top ten hold around a sixth. These data come from a study of T cell responses to AZD1222 COVID-19 vaccine. Study-level points and caveats: White British donors predominated, females outnumbered males, and clonal diversity was possibly underestimated.

This chain joins TRBV7-9 and TRBJ1-1; the D gene is possibly TRBD1 (6 bases). Sequencing used peripheral blood, obtained on day 0 of AZD1222 vaccination. The clonotype originates from an adult in good health. As DNA, the CDR3 is TGTGCCAGCAGCTTAAACAGGGTGGAGAACACTGAAGCTTTCTTT. Translation: CASSLNRVENTEAFF.